Below, one T cell receptor beta chain is given with its context. These data originate in a study of T cell responses to AZD1222 COVID-19 vaccine. The assay was immunoSEQ multiplex PCR, and TCRdb's table has in-frame clones only and misses some. The table lists about 81,000 clones, less than 95% of them singletons. The CDR3 loop spans 17 amino acids. This TCR came from an adult who received the AZD1222 COVID-19 vaccine. The sequences come from peripheral blood, collected 28 days after the second AZD1222 dose. The V gene is TRBV21-1, the J gene TRBJ1-6; the DNA was not used to check the table's D call, TRBD1. TRBV21-1 is tagged as a pseudogene. CDR3 nucleotide sequence: TGTGCCAGCAGCATGGGGACAGGGGGTGCTGGGAATTCACCCCTCCACTTT. Translation gives CASSMGTGGAGNSPLHF.